The sequence of this TCR beta chain was determined in a study of control samples from healthy donors and cancer patients. The repertoire was sequenced with immunoSEQ multiplex PCR; TCRdb's copy has only in-frame clones and lacks some. Of just over 90,000 clones listed, around 83% are singletons. Trimming cost V 4 bases and J 5 bases, with 17 bases left between them. This CDR3 is 15 amino acids long. Germline V gene lookup returns CDR1 MDHEN and CDR2 SYDVKM. The source of this sequence is a woman in her 50s in good health. The source material was blood. The chain couples TRBV28 to TRBJ2-5; D is unclear. The CDR3 loop is CASSSPNAVTETQYF. As DNA, the CDR3 is TGTGCCAGCAGTTCACCAAACGCGGTGACCGAGACCCAGTACTTC.